This TCR beta chain derives from a study of cytomegalovirus exposure and HLA in healthy donors. Of note for this clone: Its target is unknown.

The PCR used 60 Vbeta and 13 Jbeta primers. Sequencing was performed with immunoSEQ multiplex PCR; in TCRdb, only in-frame clones are kept and a portion is missing. The data contain 130,000 or so clones, about 81% of them singletons. Each donor was nominally healthy when sampled (though unrecorded immune exposures were likely). Trimming took off 6 bases at V and 2 bases at J, with 11 bases between the two ends. Germline loops: CDR1 KGHSH, CDR2 LQKENI. This CDR3 is 14 amino acids long. Study-level results: The productive fraction for most TCR beta V segments was about 90% or about 30% in an earlier analysis. A further, later analysis showed that HLA-associated TCR beta chains (compared with equally common others) were more clonally expanded.

This clonotype was sampled from a woman between 40 and 55 years old in good health and CMV-seropositive. Sequences were obtained from PBMCs. The J gene is TRBJ1-5, the V gene TRBV18, with D uncertain. Here the CDR3 DNA reads TGTGCCAGCTCCCCAGACGGAGGCAATCAGCCCCAGCATTTT. Translation gives CASSPDGGNQPQHF.